Listed below are T cell receptor beta chains from one sample, sequenced in a study of spatial heterogeneity in lung cancer. MiXCR was run by TCRdb on the 5' RACE reads, yielding one entry per CDR3 protein. The sample has 20,000 or so distinct CDR3 sequences, 8% to 10% seen once. The specimen comprised PBMCs, sampled at follow-up. Receptors originate from a female donor with early-stage non-small cell lung cancer. Each CDR3 is given with its conserved first and last residue. The D gene is left open where the match is weak. The size field is filled for only some rows; it gives once, few, many or a size class.

V: TRBV24-1; size: -; J: TRBJ1-2; D: -; CDR3: CATSDGSYGYTF; DNA: TGTGCCACCAGTGATGGATCGTATGGCTACACCTTC
V: TRBV29-1; size: many; J: TRBJ2-3; D: -; CDR3: CSVEGRADTQYF; DNA: TGCAGCGTTGAGGGGCGGGCAGATACGCAGTATTTT
V: TRBV7-9; size: many; J: TRBJ2-7; D: -; CDR3: CASSLRGNVANEQYF; DNA: TGTGCCAGCAGCTTACGGGGCAACGTAGCCAACGAGCAGTACTTC
V: TRBV12-3/TRBV12-4; size: many; J: TRBJ2-2; D: TRBD1; CDR3: CASSPQGGFAGELFF; DNA: TGTGCCAGCAGCCCACAGGGGGGATTTGCCGGGGAGCTGTTTTTT
V: TRBV12-3/TRBV12-4; size: many; J: TRBJ2-5; D: TRBD2; CDR3: CASSLKLAGGLETQYF; DNA: TGTGCCAGCAGTTTGAAACTAGCGGGGGGTCTGGAGACCCAGTACTTC
V: TRBV20-1; size: many; J: TRBJ2-7; D: -; CDR3: CSVMTRSSYEQYF; DNA: TGCAGTGTGATGACTAGGAGCTCCTACGAGCAGTACTTC
V: TRBV11-1; size: many; J: TRBJ1-1; D: -; CDR3: CASSLGGDTEAFF; DNA: TGTGCCAGCAGCCTGGGGGGTGACACTGAAGCTTTCTTT
V: TRBV6-5; size: many; J: TRBJ2-7; D: TRBD1; CDR3: CASSPGLGQGVYEQYF; DNA: TGTGCCAGCAGCCCGGGGTTGGGACAGGGGGTCTACGAGCAGTACTTC
V: TRBV6-6; size: -; J: TRBJ1-2; D: -; CDR3: CASSDATAAYGYTF; DNA: TGTGCCAGCAGTGATGCGACAGCTGCCTATGGCTACACCTTC
V: TRBV6-5; size: many; J: TRBJ1-1; D: -; CDR3: CASSYAGMVNTEAFF; DNA: TGTGCCAGCAGTTACGCAGGGATGGTGAACACTGAAGCTTTCTTT
V: TRBV12-3/TRBV12-4; size: many; J: TRBJ2-7; D: -; CDR3: CASRTGTSYEQYF; DNA: TGTGCCAGCAGAACCGGGACATCCTACGAGCAGTACTTC
V: TRBV7-2; size: many; J: TRBJ2-3; D: -; CDR3: CASSRSSTDTQYF; DNA: TGTGCCAGCAGCCGGTCTAGCACAGATACGCAGTATTTT
V: TRBV6-1; size: many; J: TRBJ2-7; D: TRBD2; CDR3: CASSEPGLASYEQYF; DNA: TGTGCCAGCAGTGAACCCGGACTAGCCTCCTACGAGCAGTACTTC
V: TRBV29-1; size: few; J: TRBJ2-1; D: TRBD2; CDR3: CSVQAGDYNEQFF; DNA: TGCAGCGTTCAGGCGGGGGATTACAATGAGCAGTTCTTC
V: TRBV5-1; size: -; J: TRBJ1-2; D: -; CDR3: CASSLWGVYGYTF; DNA: TGCGCCAGCAGCTTGTGGGGGGTCTATGGCTACACCTTC
V: TRBV28; size: many; J: TRBJ2-1; D: -; CDR3: CASSPLGTNNEQFF; DNA: TGTGCCAGCAGTCCCCTAGGAACTAACAATGAGCAGTTCTTC
V: TRBV7-8; size: many; J: TRBJ2-7; D: -; CDR3: CASSWQDGSYEQYF; DNA: TGTGCCAGCAGCTGGCAGGACGGTTCCTACGAGCAGTACTTC
V: TRBV7-8; size: few; J: TRBJ1-5; D: -; CDR3: CASSSQPMTGPLSNQPQHF; DNA: TGTGCCAGCAGCTCTCAGCCCATGACAGGCCCCCTTAGCAATCAGCCCCAGCATTTT
V: TRBV12-5; size: many; J: TRBJ1-2; D: TRBD1; CDR3: CASGAGQAWDGYTF; DNA: TGTGCTAGTGGGGCGGGACAGGCTTGGGATGGCTACACCTTC
V: TRBV7-8; size: many; J: TRBJ2-2; D: TRBD1; CDR3: CASSTRQGGNTGELFF; DNA: TGTGCCAGCAGCACCCGACAGGGCGGGAACACCGGGGAGCTGTTTTTT
V: TRBV10-3; size: many; J: TRBJ2-5; D: -; CDR3: CASADRYQETQYF; DNA: TGTGCCTCGGCGGACCGATACCAAGAGACCCAGTACTTC
V: TRBV20-1; size: many; J: TRBJ2-7; D: -; CDR3: CSARAPNYEQYF; DNA: TGCAGTGCTAGAGCGCCGAACTACGAGCAGTACTTC
V: TRBV28; size: many; J: TRBJ1-4; D: -; CDR3: CASSLFLQEGVTNEKLFF; DNA: TGTGCCAGCAGTTTATTTCTACAAGAAGGGGTAACTAATGAAAAACTGTTTTTT
V: TRBV18; size: few; J: TRBJ2-5; D: -; CDR3: CASSQPRGEETQYF; DNA: TGTGCCAGCTCACAGCCCAGGGGGGAAGAGACCCAGTACTTC
V: TRBV10-2; size: many; J: TRBJ1-5; D: TRBD1; CDR3: CASKGQGGNQPQHF; DNA: TGCGCCAGCAAGGGTCAGGGGGGAAATCAGCCCCAGCATTTT
V: TRBV7-6; size: many; J: TRBJ2-7; D: -; CDR3: CASSPGTTGRYEQYF; DNA: TGTGCCAGCAGCCCCGGTACGACGGGTCGCTACGAGCAGTACTTC
V: TRBV20-1; size: many; J: TRBJ1-1; D: -; CDR3: CSARDSYTEAFF; DNA: TGCAGTGCTAGAGACAGCTACACTGAAGCTTTCTTT
V: TRBV28; size: -; J: TRBJ1-2; D: TRBD1; CDR3: CASSSPGGLSLSSNGYTF; DNA: TGTGCCAGCAGTTCCCCAGGGGGCCTCTCCCTCTCATCTAATGGCTACACCTTC
V: TRBV27; size: many; J: TRBJ2-3; D: -; CDR3: CASSLSIGFTDTQYF; DNA: TGTGCCAGCAGTTTATCGATTGGATTCACAGATACGCAGTATTTT
V: TRBV6-2/TRBV6-3; size: few; J: TRBJ2-5; D: TRBD2; CDR3: CASVTSGQETQYF; DNA: TGTGCCAGCGTGACTAGCGGGCAAGAGACCCAGTACTTC
V: TRBV20-1; size: few; J: TRBJ1-5; D: -; CDR3: CSARVRKDSNQPQHF; DNA: TGCAGTGCTAGAGTTCGAAAAGATAGCAATCAGCCCCAGCATTTT
V: TRBV9; size: many; J: TRBJ2-7; D: -; CDR3: CASSSQGYEQYF; DNA: TGTGCCAGCAGCTCACAGGGTTACGAGCAGTACTTC
V: TRBV2; size: -; J: TRBJ1-6; D: -; CDR3: CASSEQTANSPLHF; DNA: TGTGCCAGCAGTGAACAGACCGCGAATTCACCCCTCCACTTT
V: TRBV7-2; size: many; J: TRBJ1-1; D: TRBD1; CDR3: CASSLPTGKGTEAFF; DNA: TGTGCCAGCAGCCTACCGACAGGGAAGGGGACTGAAGCTTTCTTT
V: TRBV4-2; size: -; J: TRBJ2-7; D: TRBD2; CDR3: CASSQSEAGVDEQYF; DNA: TGTGCCAGCAGCCAATCAGAGGCGGGGGTGGATGAGCAGTACTTC
V: TRBV21-1; size: many; J: TRBJ1-2; D: -; CDR3: CASSKISNNYGYTF; DNA: TGTGCCAGCAGCAAAATATCGAACAACTATGGCTACACCTTC
V: TRBV20-1; size: many; J: TRBJ2-2; D: TRBD2; CDR3: CSARRFERGRAIAGELFF; DNA: TGCAGTGCTAGAAGATTTGAGCGGGGCAGGGCCATAGCCGGGGAGCTGTTTTTT
V: TRBV6-2/TRBV6-3; size: many; J: TRBJ2-5; D: -; CDR3: CASSYSALKETQYF; DNA: TGTGCCAGCAGTTACTCAGCGCTAAAAGAGACCCAGTACTTC
V: TRBV20-1; size: many; J: TRBJ2-7; D: -; CDR3: CSAQGGIRDFSTYEQYF; DNA: TGCAGTGCACAGGGGGGGATTAGGGACTTCAGCACCTACGAGCAGTACTTC
V: TRBV9; size: -; J: TRBJ2-7; D: -; CDR3: CASSVESGMFDEQYF; DNA: TGTGCCAGCAGCGTGGAATCAGGGATGTTCGACGAGCAGTACTTC
V: TRBV4-3; size: many; J: TRBJ2-6; D: -; CDR3: CASSQGRANVLTF; DNA: TGCGCCAGCAGCCAAGGCAGGGCCAACGTCCTGACTTTC
V: TRBV30; size: -; J: TRBJ1-2; D: -; CDR3: CAWNFYNYGYTF; DNA: TGTGCCTGGAACTTTTATAACTATGGCTACACCTTC
V: TRBV7-9; size: many; J: TRBJ2-5; D: TRBD2; CDR3: CASSFSGNQETQYF; DNA: TGTGCCAGCAGCTTTAGCGGGAACCAAGAGACCCAGTACTTC
V: TRBV29-1; size: many; J: TRBJ2-6; D: -; CDR3: CSVVGKGSGANVLTF; DNA: TGCAGCGTTGTGGGGAAAGGGTCTGGGGCCAACGTCCTGACTTTC
V: TRBV7-2; size: many; J: TRBJ1-5; D: TRBD1; CDR3: CASSLIPGGSNQPQHF; DNA: TGTGCCAGCAGCTTAATCCCAGGGGGTAGCAATCAGCCCCAGCATTTT
V: TRBV6-5; size: many; J: TRBJ2-1; D: TRBD2; CDR3: CASSSPSGGSYNEQFF; DNA: TGTGCCAGCAGTTCACCTAGCGGGGGTTCCTACAATGAGCAGTTCTTC
V: TRBV19; size: few; J: TRBJ2-7; D: -; CDR3: CASSARDGAQYF; DNA: TGTGCCAGTAGTGCCCGGGACGGCGCGCAGTACTTC
V: TRBV6-7; size: many; J: TRBJ2-2; D: -; CDR3: CASSYSRPGPNTGELFF; DNA: TGTGCCAGCAGTTACTCACGCCCGGGTCCGAACACCGGGGAGCTGTTTTTT
V: TRBV3-1; size: many; J: TRBJ2-1; D: TRBD2; CDR3: CASRLGLAGGDNEQFF; DNA: TGTGCCAGCCGCCTCGGACTAGCGGGAGGGGACAATGAGCAGTTCTTC
V: TRBV23-1; size: many; J: TRBJ2-1; D: -; CDR3: CASSQAGRNNNEQFF; DNA: TGCGCCAGCAGTCAAGCGGGACGGAACAACAATGAGCAGTTCTTC
V: TRBV20-1; size: many; J: TRBJ1-2; D: -; CDR3: CSASREGSRGYTF; DNA: TGCAGTGCGAGCAGGGAGGGGAGCCGTGGCTACACCTTC
V: TRBV30; size: many; J: TRBJ1-2; D: -; CDR3: CAWSELGANYGYTF; DNA: TGTGCCTGGAGTGAGTTGGGAGCTAACTATGGCTACACCTTC